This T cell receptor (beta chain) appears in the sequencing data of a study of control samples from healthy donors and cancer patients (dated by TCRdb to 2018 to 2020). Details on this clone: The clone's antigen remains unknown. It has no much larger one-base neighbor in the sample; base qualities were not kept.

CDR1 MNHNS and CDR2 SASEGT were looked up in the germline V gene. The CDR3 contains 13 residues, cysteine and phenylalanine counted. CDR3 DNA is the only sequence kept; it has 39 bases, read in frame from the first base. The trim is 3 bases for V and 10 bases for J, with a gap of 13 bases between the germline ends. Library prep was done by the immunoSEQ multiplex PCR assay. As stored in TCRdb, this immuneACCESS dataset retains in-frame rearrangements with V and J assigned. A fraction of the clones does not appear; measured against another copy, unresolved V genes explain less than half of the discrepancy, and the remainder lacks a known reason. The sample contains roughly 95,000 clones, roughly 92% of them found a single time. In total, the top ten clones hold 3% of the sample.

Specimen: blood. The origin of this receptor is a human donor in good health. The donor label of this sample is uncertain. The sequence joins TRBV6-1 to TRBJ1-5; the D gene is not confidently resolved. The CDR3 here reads CASSEGIGVPQHF. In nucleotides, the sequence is TGTGCCAGCAGTGAGGGAATTGGGGTACCCCAGCATTTT.